A single sample is the source of the 29 T cell receptor beta chains below, sequenced in a study of T-cell reconstitution after alpha-beta-depleted transplantation in children. Unique molecular identifiers were built into the TCRbeta library. MiXCR, run by TCRdb on the PCR reads, gives a single entry per CDR3 protein. The sample records roughly 200,000 distinct CDR3 sequences, around 9.9% being singletons. This specimen was PBMCs, taken before TCRalphabeta/CD19-depleted stem cell transplant. The source of these receptors is a child less than two years old with acute myeloid leukemia, due to receive a stem cell transplant.

This clonotype was recorded many times. This sequence joins TRBV6-2 or TRBV6-3 and TRBJ1-5; D remains ambiguous. The V end lost 1 base, the J end lost 3 bases, and 4 bases lay between the germline ends. The CDR3 is 13 residues long. Germline CDR1 reads MNHEY; CDR2 reads SVGEGT. Here the CDR3 reads CASSYWDNQPQHF. CDR3 bases: TGTGCCAGCAGTTACTGGGACAATCAGCCCCAGCATTTT.

A few counts support this clonotype. The V call is TRBV9, the J call TRBJ2-1; the D gene could be TRBD1 or TRBD2 (5 bases each). Trimming left V 3 bases short and J 4 bases short, with 14 bases between. CDR1 and CDR2 (germline): SGDLS, YYNGEE. CDR3 length: 15 residues. For the CDR3, the DNA is TGTGCCAGCAGCGCAAACCGGGACCCATACAATGAGCAGTTCTTC. It encodes CASSANRDPYNEQFF.

This sequence joins TRBV30 and TRBJ2-1; 12 bases are a match to TRBD2. Germline V gene data show CDR1 as GTSNPN and CDR2 as SVGIG (reference sequence). With 2 bases clipped from V and 10 bases from J, the junction kept 6 bases outside the gene matches. The CDR3 spans 14 residues. Here the CDR3 reads CAWSRLAGAIEQFF. CDR3 in DNA: TGTGCCTGGAGTCGACTAGCGGGAGCAATCGAGCAGTTCTTC.

V usage is TRBV9 and J usage is TRBJ1-1; TRBD1 might be the D (5 bases). Germline assignment: CDR1 SGDLS and CDR2 YYNGEE. Between the trimmed V and J ends, which lost 4 bases and 6 bases, there was a span of 13 bases. The CDR3 runs to 13 residues. CDR3 loop: CASSPGGPAEAFF. In DNA form, the CDR3 reads TGTGCCAGCAGCCCGGGGGGTCCGGCTGAAGCTTTCTTT.

At least ten counts were recorded for this clonotype. V and J are TRBV4-2 and TRBJ2-5; D unclear. The V gene's germline CDR1 is LGHNA and CDR2 YNFKEQ. Between the trimmed V and J ends, which lost 1 base and 5 bases, there was a span of 8 bases. The CDR3 is 13 residues long. The CDR3 loop reads CASSQGGKETQYF. CDR3 in DNA: TGTGCCAGCAGCCAAGGGGGTAAGGAGACCCAGTACTTC.

This chain uses TRBV5-5 with TRBJ2-6; D gene ambiguous. This CDR3 comprises 15 residues. Germline CDR1 is SGHKS and CDR2 is YYEKEE (reference sequence). V lost 2 bases and J lost 2, with 8 bases in between. CDR3 sequence reads: CASSLSPTGANVLTF. CDR3 DNA: TGTGCCAGCAGCTTATCCCCCACTGGGGCCAACGTCCTGACTTTC.

This clonotype showed up many times. The chain couples TRBV2 to TRBJ2-1; unclear D gene. The V end lost 3 bases, the J end lost 4 bases, and 7 bases lay between the germline ends. Germline CDR1 reads SNHLY; CDR2 reads FYNNEI. This CDR3 is built from 13 residues. CDR3 DNA: TGTGCCAGCAGTGATAGCAGATACAATGAGCAGTTCTTC. Protein product: CASSDSRYNEQFF.

The sample holds many counts of this clonotype. This rearrangement joins TRBV14 to TRBJ2-3; a possible D gene is TRBD2 (5 bases). V lost 4 bases and J lost 9, with 11 bases in between. This CDR3 has 12 amino acids. Germline assignment: CDR1 SGHDN and CDR2 FVKESK. DNA of the CDR3: TGTGCCAGCAGCCGAGGACTCCTAACGCAGTATTTT. This sequence encodes CASSRGLLTQYF.

CDR3 nucleotides: TGCAGTGCCTTGGACAGGGGAGGCAAAAAACTGTTTTTT. Translated: CSALDRGGKKLFF. This rearrangement joins TRBV20-1 to TRBJ1-4, with TRBD1 identical over 9 bases. The germline gives CDR1 DFQATT, CDR2 SNEGSKA (reference sequence). This CDR3 region has 13 residues. After removal of 6 bases from V and 9 bases from J, the junction contained 8 bases not matched to a gene.

This clonotype turned up a few times. The chain is built from TRBV10-1 and TRBJ2-7; 9 nucleotides align to TRBD1. The germline V gene has CDR1 WNHNN and CDR2 SYGVQD (reference sequence). The CDR3 contains 16 residues. Trimming took 3 bases from V and 3 from J; bases not matched to a gene: 9. The CDR3 spells CASSESTGTGSYEQYF. The CDR3 DNA sequence: TGCGCCAGCAGTGAATCTACCGGGACAGGGAGCTACGAGCAGTACTTC.

This clonotype appeared many times. The chain employs TRBV12-3 or TRBV12-4 and TRBJ2-4; D may match TRBD1 or TRBD2 (5 bases each). The CDR3 is made up of 14 amino acids. V lost 2 bases, J lost 8 bases, and 13 bases lay in between. In DNA form, the CDR3 reads TGTGCCAGCAGTTTAAGGTGGGGGTACGACATTCAGTACTTC. It is translated as CASSLRWGYDIQYF.

This clonotype was detected many times. This chain links TRBV20-1 with TRBJ2-4; maybe TRBD2 (6 bases). There are 15 residues in the CDR3. The germline V gene encodes CDR1 DFQATT and CDR2 SNEGSKA (reference sequence). The V gene lost 3 bases and the J gene lost 0 bases, with 12 bases spanning the gap. The CDR3 DNA sequence: TGCAGTGCTAGCGAGGGACTTCTAGCCAAAAACATTCAGTACTTC. As protein: CSASEGLLAKNIQYF.

This clonotype was recorded at least ten times. The CDR3 DNA follows: TGCAGTGCTAGTCAGGGGAACACTGAAGCTTTCTTT. Residues: CSASQGNTEAFF. The chain joins TRBV20-1 to TRBJ1-1; tentatively, D is TRBD1 (5 bases). The germline V gene has CDR1 DFQATT and CDR2 SNEGSKA (reference sequence). The CDR3 is made up of 12 amino acids. V lost 3 bases, J lost 1 base, and 6 bases lay in between.

The sample holds a few counts of this clonotype. The genes are TRBV19 and TRBJ2-1; 12 bases line up with TRBD2. V lost 3 bases to trimming and J lost 4 bases; unmatched junction nucleotides: 7. The germline V gene has CDR1 LNHDA and CDR2 SQIVND (reference sequence). CDR3 length equals 17 residues. The CDR3 here is CASSIGTSGPVYNEQFF. As DNA, the CDR3 is TGTGCCAGTAGTATCGGGACTAGCGGGCCCGTATACAATGAGCAGTTCTTC.

Only a few counts were recorded for this clonotype. CDR3 bases: TGCGCCAGCAGCCTAAAAGGTGGGACCCAGTACTTC. Translated: CASSLKGGTQYF. The chain employs TRBV5-1 and TRBJ2-5; D gene unclear. The CDR3 spans 12 residues. Trimming shortened V by 4 bases and J by 7 bases, and 11 bases separated the two germline ends. Germline V CDR1 and CDR2: SGHRS, YFSETQ.

This clonotype has at least ten counts. V is TRBV20-1 and J is TRBJ1-2; D call uncertain. Deletions cut 0 bases from V and 5 bases from J, with 10 bases between. The CDR3 is 13 amino acids. Germline CDR1 and CDR2: DFQATT and SNEGSKA (reference sequence). The CDR3 DNA follows: TGCAGTGCTAGAGAGGAACAGACTTATGGCTACACCTTC. It codes for CSAREEQTYGYTF.

This clonotype was detected many times. V usage is TRBV5-6 and J usage is TRBJ1-1; 7 bases are a match to TRBD1. The CDR3 contains 13 residues. V shed 4 bases, J shed 8 bases, and the junction held 8 bases outside the gene matches. Germline V lookup: CDR1 SGHDT, CDR2 YYEEEE. The CDR3 DNA is TGTGCCAGCAGCCCCTCCGGGACAGTAGAAGCTTTCTTT. As protein: CASSPSGTVEAFF.

This clonotype has just a few counts. CDR3 amino acids: CSVWGSKGHANTGELFF. DNA for the CDR3: TGCAGCGTGTGGGGCTCCAAGGGCCACGCGAACACCGGGGAGCTGTTTTTT. The chain couples TRBV29-1 to TRBJ2-2; D possibly corresponds to TRBD1 (5 bases). The CDR3 contains 17 residues. V was trimmed by 6 bases and J by 0 bases, leaving 20 bases between them. Germline V gene sequence: CDR1 SQVTM, CDR2 ANQGSEA.

This clonotype was observed at least ten times. V and J are TRBV27 and TRBJ1-5, with a tentative D call TRBD1 (6 bases). V shed 10 bases and J shed 9 bases, with 10 bases lying between them. The CDR3 totals 10 residues. Germline V gives CDR1 MNHEY, CDR2 SMNVEV (reference sequence). CDR3 coding DNA: TGTGCCACCTCGGGGGCGCCCCAGCATTTT. It is translated as CATSGAPQHF.

The chain has TRBV20-1 and TRBJ1-2, with 7 bases matching TRBD1. Germline assignment: CDR1 DFQATT and CDR2 SNEGSKA (reference sequence). This CDR3 spans 17 amino acids. J gave up 2 bases and V 6 bases, and 18 bases lay outside the gene matches. The CDR3 loop is CSAWGRDSGSSNYGYTF. In DNA, the CDR3 is TGCAGTGCCTGGGGCCGGGACAGTGGATCGTCGAACTATGGCTACACCTTC.

This clonotype has at least ten counts. The rearrangement uses TRBV28 and TRBJ2-7; 8 nucleotides agree with TRBD2. This CDR3 has 15 amino acids. V lost 6 bases to trimming and J lost 6 bases; unmatched junction nucleotides: 13. CDR1 and CDR2 from the germline V gene are MDHEN and SYDVKM. Here the CDR3 reads CASSLSGSGASEQYF. In DNA, the CDR3 is TGTGCCAGCAGCCTCAGCGGGAGCGGGGCCTCCGAGCAGTACTTC.

This clonotype came up a few times. The genes are TRBV6-5 and TRBJ2-5; TRBD2 matches 9 bases. Trimming at V came to 0 bases and at J to 3 bases, leaving 2 bases not matched to a gene. Germline V gives CDR1 MNHEY, CDR2 SVGAGI. There are 15 residues in the CDR3. CDR3 sequence (DNA): TGTGCCAGCAGTTACTCGGGACTAGCAGAAGAGACCCAGTACTTC. Translation gives CASSYSGLAEETQYF.

This clonotype appeared many times. The chain couples TRBV12-3 or TRBV12-4 to TRBJ2-7, with D possibly TRBD1 on 5 matching bases. V lost 3 bases and J 4 bases, leaving 10 bases between the germline ends. This CDR3 has 13 amino acids. CDR3 sequence: CASSFRQGYEQYF. The CDR3 nucleotides are TGTGCCAGCAGTTTTCGCCAGGGTTACGAGCAGTACTTC.

As concerns this clonotype: One end of the junction varies from germline; a read error may be responsible. The J gene is TRBJ2-2, the V gene TRBV4-2; 7 nucleotides align to TRBD1. The CDR3 has 14 amino acids. The V gene's germline CDR1 is LGHNA and CDR2 YNFKEQ. The CDR3 nucleotides read TGTGCCGGCAGCCAGGGGGTATCGACCGGGGAGCTGTTTTTT. Translating gives CAGSQGVSTGELFF.

This clonotype was counted at least ten times. V is TRBV28 and J is TRBJ2-5, with 13 positions matching TRBD2. The germline V gene encodes CDR1 MDHEN and CDR2 SYDVKM. V shed 6 bases, J shed 4 bases, and the junction held 5 bases outside the gene matches. The CDR3 length is 15 residues. The CDR3 region is CASSYRLAGGETQYF. In DNA form, the CDR3 reads TGTGCCAGCAGCTATAGACTAGCGGGAGGAGAGACCCAGTACTTC.

This clonotype appeared many times. The J gene is TRBJ2-3, the V gene TRBV20-1; D unclear. The germline gives CDR1 DFQATT, CDR2 SNEGSKA (reference sequence). Trimming removed 6 bases from V and 1 base from J, with 11 bases in between. The CDR3 runs 13 residues. CDR3 DNA: TGCAGTGCCCCTGACCGCGGCACAGATACGCAGTATTTT. Translation gives CSAPDRGTDTQYF.

This clonotype was seen ten or more times. This chain joins TRBV7-9 and TRBJ2-3; unclear D gene. This CDR3 comprises 13 residues. Germline V gene data show CDR1 as SEHNR and CDR2 as FQNEAQ (reference sequence). V was cut by 3 bases and J by 1 base, with 5 bases left in between. The CDR3, as DNA: TGTGCCAGCAGCTTCCAGGGCACAGATACGCAGTATTTT. Translating gives CASSFQGTDTQYF. The full variable domain, in which reference TRBV7-9 and TRBJ2-3 provide the parts outside the CDR3, is DTGVSQNPRHKITKRGQNVTFRCDPISEHNRLYWYRQTLGQGPEFLTYFQNEAQLEKSRLLSDRFSAERPKGSFSTLEIQRTEQGDSAMYLCASSFQGTDTQYFGPGTRLTVL.

At least ten counts were recorded for this clonotype. The rearrangement joins TRBV19 to TRBJ1-5; a possible D gene is TRBD1 (5 bases). V lost 7 bases and J lost 2, with 15 bases in between. This CDR3 has 15 amino acids. CDR1 and CDR2 (germline): LNHDA, SQIVND (reference sequence). The CDR3 loop is CASNSWGVRNQPQHF. For the CDR3, the DNA is TGTGCCAGTAACTCCTGGGGGGTCCGCAATCAGCCCCAGCATTTT. The entire variable domain, with the rest obtained from reference TRBV19 and TRBJ1-5, is as follows: DGGITQSPKYLFRKEGQNVTLSCEQNLNHDAMYWYRQDPGQGLRLIYYSQIVNDFQKGDIAEGYSVSREKKESFPLTVTSAQKNPTAFYLCASNSWGVRNQPQHFGDGTRLSIL.

The table lists this clonotype with many counts. The chain recombines TRBV28 with TRBJ2-7, with no clear D. CDR3 length: 14 residues. CDR1 is MDHEN and CDR2 is SYDVKM in the germline V gene. V lost 5 bases and J lost 1, with 12 bases in between. This CDR3 is CASSPRGRSYEQYF. The DNA of the CDR3 is TGTGCCAGCAGTCCAAGAGGCAGGTCCTACGAGCAGTACTTC.